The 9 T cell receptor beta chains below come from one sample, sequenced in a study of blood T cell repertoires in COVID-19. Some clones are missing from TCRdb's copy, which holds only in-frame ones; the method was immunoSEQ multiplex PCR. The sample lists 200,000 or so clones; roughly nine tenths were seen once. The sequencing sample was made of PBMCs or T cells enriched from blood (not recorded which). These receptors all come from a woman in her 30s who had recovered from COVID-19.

CDR3 residues: CASSLGALNTEAFF. The CDR3 DNA is TGTGCCAGCAGCTTAGGGGCCCTGAACACTGAAGCTTTCTTT. This chain connects TRBV7-9 to TRBJ1-1, with D unresolved. Trimming left V 1 base short and J 0 bases short, with 6 bases between. Germline CDR1 and CDR2: SEHNR and FQNEAQ (reference sequence). This CDR3 has 14 residues.

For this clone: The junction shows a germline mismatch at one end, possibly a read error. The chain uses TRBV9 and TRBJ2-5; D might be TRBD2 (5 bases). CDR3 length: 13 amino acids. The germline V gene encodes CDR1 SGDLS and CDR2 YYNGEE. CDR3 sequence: CASSVEGWETQYF. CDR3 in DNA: TGTGCCAGCAGCGTAGAAGGGTGGGAGACTCAGTACTTC.

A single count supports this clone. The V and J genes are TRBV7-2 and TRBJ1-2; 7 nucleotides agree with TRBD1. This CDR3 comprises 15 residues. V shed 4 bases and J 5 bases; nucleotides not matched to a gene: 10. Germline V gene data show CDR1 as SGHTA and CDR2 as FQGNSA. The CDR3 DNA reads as TGTGCCAGCAGCTCCCCGCCGGGACAGAGGTATGGCTACACCTTC. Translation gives CASSSPPGQRYGYTF.

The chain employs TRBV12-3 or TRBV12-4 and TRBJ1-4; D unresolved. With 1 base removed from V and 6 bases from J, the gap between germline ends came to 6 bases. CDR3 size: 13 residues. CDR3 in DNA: TGTGCCAGCAGTTTAGGGAGTTATGAAAAACTGTTTTTT. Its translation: CASSLGSYEKLFF.

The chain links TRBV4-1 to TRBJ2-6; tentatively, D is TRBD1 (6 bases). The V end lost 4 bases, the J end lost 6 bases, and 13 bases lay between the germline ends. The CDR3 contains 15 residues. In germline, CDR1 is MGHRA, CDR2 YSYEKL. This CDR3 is CASSPGQSEANVLTF. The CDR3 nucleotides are TGCGCCAGCAGCCCCGGACAGAGCGAGGCCAACGTCCTGACTTTC.

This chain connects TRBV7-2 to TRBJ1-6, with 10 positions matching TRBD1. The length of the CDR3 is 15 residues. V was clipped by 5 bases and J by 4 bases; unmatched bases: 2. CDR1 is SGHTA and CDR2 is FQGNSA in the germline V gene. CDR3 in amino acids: CASSRDRGYNSPLHF. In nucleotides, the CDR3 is TGTGCCAGCAGCAGGGACAGGGGATATAATTCACCCCTCCACTTT.

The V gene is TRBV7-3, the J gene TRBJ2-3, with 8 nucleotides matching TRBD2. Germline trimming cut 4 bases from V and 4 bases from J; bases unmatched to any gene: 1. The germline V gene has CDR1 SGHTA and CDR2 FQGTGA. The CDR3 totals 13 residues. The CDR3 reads CASSSGGPDTQYF. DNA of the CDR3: TGTGCCAGCAGCTCGGGGGGGCCAGATACGCAGTATTTT.

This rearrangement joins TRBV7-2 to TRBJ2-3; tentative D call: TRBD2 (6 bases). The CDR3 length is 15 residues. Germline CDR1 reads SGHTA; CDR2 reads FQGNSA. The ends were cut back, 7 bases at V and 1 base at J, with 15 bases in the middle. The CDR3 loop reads CASILGGEGTDTQYF. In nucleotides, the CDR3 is TGTGCCAGCATCCTAGGAGGGGAGGGCACAGATACGCAGTATTTT.

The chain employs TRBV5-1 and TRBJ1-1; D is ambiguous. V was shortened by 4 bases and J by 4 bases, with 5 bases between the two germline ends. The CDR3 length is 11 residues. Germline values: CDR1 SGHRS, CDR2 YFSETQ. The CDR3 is CASSGSTEAFF. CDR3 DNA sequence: TGCGCCAGCAGCGGTAGCACTGAAGCTTTCTTT.